Following are 26 T cell receptor beta chains from one sample sequenced in a study of cytomegalovirus exposure and HLA in healthy donors. In the PCR, 60 Vbeta and 13 Jbeta primers were used. The data were produced by immunoSEQ multiplex PCR, yet TCRdb's version contains in-frame clones alone and is incomplete. This sample has around 150,000 clones, with over 60% found just once. Sequencing was performed on PBMCs. Every receptor here comes from a man aged 35 to 55 in good health and CMV-seronegative.

This chain uses TRBV5-1 with TRBJ1-1; D gene ambiguous. This CDR3 is 14 amino acids long. The V and J ends lost 3 bases and 5 bases respectively, with 14 bases between them. Germline lookup yields CDR1 SGHRS and CDR2 YFSETQ. This CDR3 is CASSWGGEETEAFF. The DNA for the CDR3 is TGCGCCAGCAGCTGGGGAGGTGAGGAGACTGAAGCTTTCTTT.

The gene calls are TRBV6-5 and TRBJ1-5, with 8 bases matching TRBD1. V lost 5 bases to trimming and J lost 1 base; unmatched junction nucleotides: 4. The CDR3 covers 15 residues. Germline values: CDR1 MNHEY, CDR2 SVGAGI. Written as DNA, the CDR3 is TGTGCCAGCAGTCGGACAGGGCTCAGCAATCAGCCCCAGCATTTT. It codes for CASSRTGLSNQPQHF.

The V and J genes are TRBV7-9 and TRBJ2-5, with 12 bases that match TRBD2. V lost 5 bases and J lost 5; bases outside the gene matches: 9. The germline V gene encodes CDR1 SEHNR and CDR2 FQNEAQ (reference sequence). The CDR3 has 16 residues. This CDR3 reads CASSRPLAGGRETQYF. The CDR3 nucleotides read TGTGCCAGCAGCCGACCACTAGCGGGGGGCCGGGAGACCCAGTACTTC.

This chain connects TRBV29-1 to TRBJ2-1; TRBD2 matches 11 bases. This CDR3 comprises 17 residues. V was clipped by 6 bases and J by 0 bases; unmatched bases: 10. Germline CDR1 reads SQVTM; CDR2 reads ANQGSEA. CDR3 in DNA: TGCAGCGTGGGTGCACTAGCGGGGGAGCGCTCCTACAATGAGCAGTTCTTC. Its translation is CSVGALAGERSYNEQFF.

The chain carries TRBV9 and TRBJ2-7, with a possible D match to TRBD2 (6 bases). CDR1 is SGDLS and CDR2 is YYNGEE in the germline V gene. The CDR3 has 14 amino acids. Trimming cost V 0 bases and J 4 bases, with 11 bases left between them. As DNA, the CDR3 is TGTGCCAGCAGCGTAGCAGTGGAGGGATACGAGCAGTACTTC. The encoded protein is CASSVAVEGYEQYF.

The sample holds one count of this clone. The V and J genes are TRBV5-1 and TRBJ2-3; maybe TRBD2 (6 bases). The CDR3 contains 15 residues. Germline-derived CDR1 and CDR2 are SGHRS and YFSETQ. V lost 4 bases, J lost 4 bases, and 16 bases lay in between. The CDR3 loop is CASSLEGWGADTQYF. The CDR3 coding sequence is TGCGCCAGCAGCCTTGAAGGCTGGGGGGCAGATACGCAGTATTTT. Variable domain in full (rest from reference TRBV5-1 and TRBJ2-3): KAGVTQTPRYLIKTRGQQVTLSCSPISGHRSVSWYQQTPGQGLQFLFEYFSETQRNKGNFPGRFSGRQFSNSRSEMNVSTLELGDSALYLCASSLEGWGADTQYFGPGTRLTVL.

The chain links TRBV5-1 to TRBJ2-3; TRBD1 matches at 7 bases. The CDR3 totals 14 residues. The germline CDR1 and CDR2 sequences are SGHRS and YFSETQ. With V trimmed by 4 bases and J by 2 bases, 4 bases remained unmatched. The CDR3 sequence: CASSGTATTDTQYF. In DNA form, the CDR3 reads TGCGCCAGCAGCGGGACAGCGACCACAGATACGCAGTATTTT.

V gene TRBV6-1 combines with J gene TRBJ1-1; a possible D gene is TRBD1 (5 bases). The germline V gene has CDR1 MNHNS and CDR2 SASEGT. The CDR3 consists of 13 residues. V was trimmed by 4 bases and J by 8 bases, leaving 14 bases between them. This CDR3 reads CASSGYVAGEAFF. CDR3 bases: TGTGCCAGCAGTGGGTACGTCGCAGGGGAAGCTTTCTTT.

The V gene is TRBV30, the J gene TRBJ2-1; D is perhaps TRBD1 (5 bases). This CDR3 spans 16 amino acids. V was shortened by 0 bases and J by 1 base, with 13 bases between the two germline ends. The germline V gene has CDR1 GTSNPN and CDR2 SVGIG (reference sequence). DNA for the CDR3: TGTGCCTGGAGTGTCCCCCTGGCAGGGTCCTACAATGAGCAGTTCTTC. This codes for CAWSVPLAGSYNEQFF.

This chain links TRBV12-5 with TRBJ2-1; TRBD2 is a possible D gene (5 bases). The germline CDR1 and CDR2 sequences are LGHNT and FRNRAP. CDR3 length: 14 amino acids. The V gene lost 2 bases and the J gene lost 8 bases, with 13 bases spanning the gap. The CDR3 protein is CASGLRLSEDEQFF. In DNA, the CDR3 is TGTGCTAGTGGTTTGCGGCTTAGCGAAGATGAGCAGTTCTTC.

The V call is TRBV10-3, the J call TRBJ2-3; TRBD1 might be the D (6 bases). CDR1 is ENHRY, CDR2 SYGVKD, per germline. V was cut by 4 bases and J by 2 bases, with 22 bases left in between. This CDR3 is 18 amino acids long. CDR3 coding DNA: TGTGCCATCAGTGGGACCTTATTACAGGGCACGAACACAGATACGCAGTATTTT. As protein: CAISGTLLQGTNTDTQYF.

This chain joins TRBV11-3 and TRBJ2-2; 9 bases match TRBD2. V dropped 0 bases and J dropped 7; count of bases not matched to a gene: 9. This CDR3 is built from 17 residues. Germline CDR1 and CDR2: SGHNT and YENEEA. This CDR3 reads CASSLDPSGGPGGELFF. The CDR3 DNA is TGTGCCAGCAGCTTAGATCCCAGCGGGGGGCCGGGCGGGGAGCTGTTTTTT.

The rearrangement links TRBV5-1 to TRBJ2-5; 7 bases are shared with TRBD1. Germline-derived CDR1 and CDR2 are SGHRS and YFSETQ. With 5 bases clipped from V and 2 bases from J, the junction kept 6 bases outside the gene matches. CDR3 length equals 14 residues. CDR3 loop: CASSRGQRQETQYF. The CDR3 DNA follows: TGCGCCAGCAGTCGGGGACAGAGACAAGAGACCCAGTACTTC.

This chain joins TRBV10-2 and TRBJ1-5, with D possibly TRBD1 on 6 matching bases. The V gene's germline CDR1 is WSHSY and CDR2 SAAADI. This CDR3 is built from 14 residues. The V end lost 6 bases, the J end lost 4 bases, and 13 bases lay between the germline ends. The chain's CDR3 is CASRQGSANQPQHF. The CDR3 DNA is TGCGCCAGCAGGCAGGGGTCGGCAAATCAGCCCCAGCATTTT.

J is TRBJ2-7 and V is TRBV5-6, with D hard to call. Per the germline V gene, CDR1 is SGHDT and CDR2 is YYEEEE. The CDR3 is 12 residues long. The V and J ends lost 4 bases and 3 bases respectively, with 8 bases between them. This chain's CDR3 is CASSLGLYEQYF. In DNA form, the CDR3 reads TGTGCCAGCAGCCTCGGTCTCTACGAGCAGTACTTC.

The chain has TRBV2 and TRBJ1-1; unclear D gene. The germline gives CDR1 SNHLY, CDR2 FYNNEI. The CDR3 length is 12 residues. The V end lost 6 bases, the J end lost 7 bases, and 12 bases lay between the germline ends. The CDR3, as DNA: TGTGCCAGCAGGATAATTCCCAGTGAAGCTTTCTTT. This codes for CASRIIPSEAFF.

The J gene is TRBJ2-7, the V gene TRBV6-1, with D maybe TRBD2 (6 bases). Trimming removed 5 bases from V and 3 bases from J, with 11 bases in between. Germline CDR1 reads MNHNS; CDR2 reads SASEGT. This CDR3 spans 13 amino acids. For the CDR3, the DNA is TGTGCCAGCAGTCCGGGGGAGAACTACGAGCAGTACTTC. It is translated as CASSPGENYEQYF.

V and J are TRBV25-1 and TRBJ2-7; TRBD1 might be the D (5 bases). The ends were cut back, 4 bases at V and 7 bases at J, with 14 bases in the middle. Germline CDR1 is MGHDK and CDR2 is SYGVNS. This CDR3 spans 13 amino acids. For the CDR3, the DNA is TGTGCCAGCAGTGTAACAGGCATGAGGGAGCAGTACTTC. It yields the protein CASSVTGMREQYF.

This clone has a handful of counts. V usage is TRBV5-1 and J usage is TRBJ2-3, with D maybe TRBD1 (6 bases). This CDR3 has 16 amino acids. Trimming left V 1 base short and J 2 bases short, with 14 bases between. Germline-derived CDR1 and CDR2 are SGHRS and YFSETQ. CDR3 protein: CASSLRLRGNTDTQYF. The CDR3 nucleotides read TGCGCCAGCAGCTTGAGGCTTAGGGGGAACACAGATACGCAGTATTTT.

This sequence joins TRBV30 and TRBJ2-1; 10 bases are shared with TRBD2. The CDR3 runs to 14 residues. J gave up 6 bases and V 5 bases, and 7 bases lay outside the gene matches. Germline V CDR1 and CDR2: GTSNPN, SVGIG (reference sequence). The CDR3 DNA is TGTGCCTGGGGGGGACTAGCGAGGAGCAATGAGCAGTTCTTC. It yields the protein CAWGGLARSNEQFF.

The CDR3 DNA sequence: TGTGCCAGCAGCCCCCGGGAGCGGAAGAGCTCCTACGAGCAGTACTTC. Translated: CASSPRERKSSYEQYF. This sequence joins TRBV7-9 and TRBJ2-5; D is perhaps TRBD2 (6 bases). The DNA end is a closer match to TRBJ2-7, so the J assignment may be wrong. Germline V lookup: CDR1 SEHNR, CDR2 FQNEAQ (reference sequence). This CDR3 comprises 16 residues.

The J gene is TRBJ1-1, the V gene TRBV29-1; D might be TRBD1 (6 bases). Germline lookup yields CDR1 SQVTM and CDR2 ANQGSEA. CDR3 length equals 14 residues. V was shortened by 6 bases and J by 4 bases, with 18 bases between the two germline ends. CDR3 nucleotide sequence: TGCAGCGTGATTCACAGGGCCCTGGGCACTGAAGCTTTCTTT. This sequence encodes CSVIHRALGTEAFF.

DNA for the CDR3: TGTGCCAGCAGCCAAGTAGCGGGAGATATGAATGAGCAGTTCTTC. Translating gives CASSQVAGDMNEQFF. The chain is built from TRBV4-2 and TRBJ2-1; 9 nucleotides line up with TRBD2. The V gene end was trimmed by 1 base and the J gene end by 7 bases; junction bases not matched to a gene: 5. This CDR3 region has 15 residues. Germline V gives CDR1 LGHNA, CDR2 YNFKEQ.

The chain couples TRBV9 to TRBJ1-2, with 11 bases matching TRBD1. The CDR3 extends over 16 amino acids. The trim removed 3 bases at V and 6 bases at J, leaving 10 bases unmatched. The V gene's germline CDR1 is SGDLS and CDR2 YYNGEE. This CDR3 is CASSAFLGQGGDGYTF. DNA of the CDR3: TGTGCCAGCAGCGCCTTCTTGGGACAGGGGGGTGATGGCTACACCTTC.

This chain uses TRBV6-6 with TRBJ1-2; D is undetermined. Trimming took 2 bases from V and 0 from J, leaving 4 bases between them. The CDR3 consists of 13 residues. Germline V gene sequence: CDR1 MNHNY, CDR2 SVGAGI (reference sequence). Here the CDR3 reads CASSYTANYGYTF. The CDR3 nucleotides read TGTGCCAGCAGTTACACGGCTAACTATGGCTACACCTTC.

This chain links TRBV15 with TRBJ1-1; D not certain. V was cut by 4 bases and J by 5 bases, with 11 bases left in between. CDR3 length equals 13 residues. Germline loops: CDR1 LNHNV, CDR2 YYDKDF (reference sequence). The chain's CDR3 is CATSIGTGTEAFF. The DNA for the CDR3 is TGTGCCACCAGCATCGGAACGGGAACTGAAGCTTTCTTT.